The 8 T cell receptor beta chains in this list originate from one sample, sequenced in a study of circulating CD8 cells and anti-PD-1 response in melanoma. Live CD3+CD8+TCRalphabeta+ cells were sorted into four subsets by PD-1 and/or TIGIT. TCR libraries were prepared from roughly 15 ng of total RNA with the QIAseq Immune Repertoire TCR panel. TCRdb re-called the reads through MiXCR, storing one row per CDR3 protein. The profile shows some 420 distinct CDR3 sequences, around 8.5% of them singletons. The source material was CD8+ T cells from PBMCs, sampled at baseline or after one month of anti-PD-1 therapy (not recorded which). The source is a human donor with melanoma.

The chain recombines TRBV6-2 or TRBV6-3 with TRBJ2-7, with TRBD1 matching 8 bases. V shed 4 bases, J shed 2 bases, and the junction held 10 bases outside the gene matches. CDR3 length equals 16 residues. The germline gives CDR1 MNHEY, CDR2 SVGEGT. CDR3 coding DNA: TGTGCCAGCAGTTCAGGATCCGGGACAGGCCCCTACGAGCAGTACTTC. Translation: CASSSGSGTGPYEQYF.

By share, this clonotype counts as medium-sized. The gene calls are TRBV20-1 and TRBJ2-3; TRBD1 aligns across 8 bases. V trimming: 3 bases; J trimming: 4 bases; junction bases outside the gene matches: 6. Germline assignment: CDR1 DFQATT and CDR2 SNEGSKA (reference sequence). The CDR3 extends over 14 amino acids. CDR3 coding DNA: TGCAGTGCTAGTGGGGCAGGGGGCGCAGATACGCAGTATTTT. Translating gives CSASGAGGADTQYF.

Comments on this clonotype: This could be a read error, since a much larger clone is one nucleotide away. The V call is TRBV2, the J call TRBJ2-7; D not certain. The germline V gene encodes CDR1 SNHLY and CDR2 FYNNEI. The CDR3 spans 13 residues. The V and J ends lost 4 bases and 0 bases respectively, with 7 bases between them. CDR3 residues: CASSVGSSYEQYF. The DNA of the CDR3 is TGTGCCAGCAGTGTTGGCAGCTCCTACGAGCAGTACTTC.

This clonotype is medium-sized (0.01 to 0.1%) within its sample. This chain uses TRBV27 with TRBJ2-6; 10 nucleotides align to TRBD1. This CDR3 is built from 17 residues. CDR1 is MNHEY, CDR2 SMNVEV, per germline (reference sequence). Trimming at V came to 5 bases and at J to 3 bases, leaving 7 bases not matched to a gene. CDR3 sequence: CASSPQTGGFGANVLTF. DNA for the CDR3: TGTGCCAGCAGTCCGCAGACAGGGGGCTTTGGGGCCAACGTCCTGACTTTC.

This clonotype rates as hyperexpanded. The V call is TRBV2, the J call TRBJ1-2; 9 nucleotides line up with TRBD1. The ends lost 6 bases at V and 1 base at J; junction bases unmatched: 6. Germline V gene data show CDR1 as SNHLY and CDR2 as FYNNEI. The CDR3 is 15 amino acids. CDR3 amino acids: CASRGTGGNNYGYTF. The CDR3 DNA reads as TGTGCCAGCAGAGGTACAGGGGGCAATAACTATGGCTACACCTTC.

This clonotype was detected only a few times. This chain joins TRBV21-1 and TRBJ2-7; the DNA was not used to check the table's D call, TRBD1. TRBV21-1 is a known pseudogene. This CDR3 has 17 residues. The DNA of the CDR3 is TGTGCCAGCAGCAAAGCGCCCTACAGGGGGCGAGGGTACGAGCAGTACTTC. This sequence encodes CASSKAPYRGRGYEQYF.

CDR3 sequence: CASSMVAGGTQYF. Here the CDR3 DNA reads TGTGCCAGTAGTATGGTGGCGGGGGGGACCCAGTACTTC. The rearrangement links TRBV19 to TRBJ2-5, with TRBD2 matching 8 bases. The V and J ends lost 3 bases and 7 bases, in that order; junction bases with no gene match: 4. CDR1 LNHDA and CDR2 SQIVND come from the germline V gene (reference sequence). The CDR3 consists of 13 residues.

In its sample, this clonotype ranks as medium-sized. The chain combines TRBV4-3 with TRBJ2-7; D is uncertain. Per germline, CDR1 LGHNA and CDR2 YSLEER. Trimming left V 4 bases short and J 2 bases short, with 12 bases between. This CDR3 is built from 14 residues. CDR3 coding DNA: TGCGCCAGCAGCCGAGGCTTCGGACCCTACGAGCAGTACTTC. Its translation is CASSRGFGPYEQYF.